The 14 T cell receptor beta chains below all came from one sample that was sequenced in a study of T cells in Graves' hyperthyroidism and ophthalmopathy (dated by TCRdb to between 2018 and 2020). Library generation was performed with multiplex PCR. The data were produced on an Illumina HiSeq 2000. TCR beta CDR3 regions were amplified from RNA transcripts. A first-round RT-PCR of the TCR CDR3 used the HTBI primer set with the Qiagen OneStep RT-PCR kit. Using fastp at Q25 and MiXCR, TCRdb reprocessed the public reads and kept productive beta chains. Records with the same CDR3 protein are collapsed into one entry carrying the most frequent genes and DNA. Across this sample there are 300,000 to 500,000 distinct CDR3 sequences, with more than 13% seen only once. Around a third of the sample lies in the top ten. Sequencing was done on a sample of blood. These receptor sequences come from a woman aged 25 to 39 with Graves' hyperthyroidism.

This clonotype was found many times. V and J are TRBV18 and TRBJ2-1, with D perhaps being TRBD1 or TRBD2 (7 bases each). The V end lost 6 bases, the J end lost 9 bases, and 21 bases lay between the germline ends. This CDR3 region has 15 residues. Germline CDR1 reads KGHSH; CDR2 reads LQKENI. Here the CDR3 DNA reads TGTGCCAGCTCTCGCCGGGACAGCGGGGCGGGTGAGCAGTTCTTC. Amino acids: CASSRRDSGAGEQFF. The full variable domain, in which reference TRBV18 and TRBJ2-1 provide the parts outside the CDR3, is NAGVMQNPRHLVRRRGQEARLRCSPMKGHSHVYWYRQLPEEGLKFMVYLQKENIIDESGMPKERFSAEFPKEGPSILRIQQVVRGDSAAYFCASSRRDSGAGEQFFGPGTRLTVL.

This clonotype has more than one count but fewer than ten. The gene calls are TRBV28 and TRBJ2-4; a weak D match, TRBD1 (5 bases). This CDR3 region has 12 residues. V lost 8 bases, J lost 4 bases, and 9 bases lay in between. Per the germline V gene, CDR1 is MDHEN and CDR2 is SYDVKM. DNA of the CDR3: TGTGCCAGCGCAGGGTGGAAAAACATTCAGTACTTC. This gives the protein CASAGWKNIQYF.

There are many counts of this clonotype. The chain uses TRBV6-1 and TRBJ1-5, with 8 bases that match TRBD1. The CDR3 extends over 16 amino acids. The V and J ends lost 4 bases and 0 bases, in that order; junction bases with no gene match: 5. Germline V CDR1 and CDR2: MNHNS, SASEGT. The CDR3: CASSGQGLGSNQPQHF. The CDR3 region has the DNA TGTGCCAGCAGTGGACAGGGGCTGGGTAGCAATCAGCCCCAGCATTTT.

This clonotype occurred many times. CDR3 nucleotide sequence: TGTGCCAGCAGCTTAACAGGGGGCAACGAGCAGTACTTC. Translated, it gives CASSLTGGNEQYF. The chain recombines TRBV7-2 with TRBJ2-7, with 9 positions matching TRBD1. V was pared by 2 bases and J by 5 bases, with 1 base of the junction left unmatched. The germline V gene encodes CDR1 SGHTA and CDR2 FQGNSA. This CDR3 spans 13 amino acids.

Regarding this clonotype: This sequence may be a read error, since a much larger clone differs from it by one base. The CDR3 region has the DNA TGTGCCGGCAGCGCGACCGGGACAGGGAGGGCTTTCTTT. Translating it yields CAGSATGTGRAFF. This chain joins TRBV3-1 and TRBJ1-1; TRBD1 matches 9 bases. Germline V gene sequence: CDR1 LGHDT, CDR2 YNNKEL (reference sequence). This CDR3 has 13 amino acids. Combining the CDR3 with reference TRBV3-1 and TRBJ1-1 gives the whole variable domain DTAVSQTPKYLVTQMGNDKSIKCEQNLGHDTMYWYKQDSKKFLKIMFSYNNKELIINETVPNRFSPKSPDKAHLNLHINSLELGDSAVYFCAGSATGTGRAFFGQGTRLTVV.

This clonotype was seen only a few times. This chain uses TRBV11-2 with TRBJ2-3, with D perhaps TRBD1 (7 bases). V was cut by 11 bases and J by 0 bases, with 24 bases left in between. Germline V gene data show CDR1 as SGHAT and CDR2 as FQNNGV. The CDR3 is made up of 17 amino acids. The CDR3 sequence: CACQEGAETYSTDTQYF. The CDR3 bases are TGTGCCTGCCAGGAGGGGGCGGAGACTTATAGCACAGATACGCAGTATTTT.

This clonotype was observed many times. The chain joins TRBV30 to TRBJ1-2, with D maybe TRBD1 (5 bases). Trimming took 2 bases from V and 6 from J, leaving 10 bases between them. CDR1 is GTSNPN and CDR2 is SVGIG in the germline V gene (reference sequence). This CDR3 comprises 12 residues. CDR3 DNA: TGTGCCTGGAGTAAGACAGTAAATGGCTACACCTTC. Translated: CAWSKTVNGYTF.

The table lists this clonotype with a few counts. This chain connects TRBV5-1 to TRBJ1-4; D is ambiguous. The CDR3 covers 14 residues. Germline V lookup: CDR1 SGHRS, CDR2 YFSETQ. With 4 bases removed from V and 3 bases from J, the gap between germline ends came to 10 bases. CDR3 nucleotides: TGCGCCAGCAGCCCGCGTGGTTCTAATGAAAAACTGTTTTTT. Protein: CASSPRGSNEKLFF.

On this clonotype itself: A much larger clone lies a single base off, so this may be a read error. The missing conserved phenylalanine or tryptophan at the end of this CDR3 makes a read error likely. In DNA form, the CDR3 reads TGTGCCAGCCTCGAGACAGGGTTCAATCAGCCCCAGCATTCT. This gives the protein CASLETGFNQPQHS. The chain is built from TRBV6-2 or TRBV6-3 and TRBJ1-5, with 7 bases fitting TRBD1. Trimming removed 8 bases from V and 3 bases from J; junction bases left unmatched: 7. Germline CDR1 and CDR2: MNHEY and SVGEGT. CDR3 length: 14 amino acids.

This clonotype was seen a few times. The V call is TRBV29-1, the J call TRBJ2-3; tentative D call: TRBD2 (6 bases). CDR1 SQVTM and CDR2 ANQGSEA come from the germline V gene. Trimming removed 6 bases at V and 1 base at J, with 8 bases between. This CDR3 region has 12 residues. Here the CDR3 DNA reads TGCAGCGTCCCTAGCGGCACAGATACGCAGTATTTT. It specifies CSVPSGTDTQYF.

To note about this clonotype: Just one base apart from a much larger clone, this may be a read error. V and J are TRBV18 and TRBJ2-3; D possibly corresponds to TRBD1 (6 bases). The germline V gene has CDR1 KGHSH and CDR2 LQKENI. The CDR3 spans 15 residues. The CDR3 sequence is CASSPRDKSIDTQYF. DNA for the CDR3: TGTGCCAGCTCACCACGGGACAAGAGCATAGATACGCAGTATTTT.

The chain is built from TRBV6-5 and TRBJ2-1; D remains ambiguous. CDR1 is MNHEY, CDR2 SVGAGI, per germline. This CDR3 is built from 9 residues. The V end was cut by 7 bases, the J end by 8 bases, with 3 bases between. The CDR3 DNA reads TGTGCCAGCACTTATGAGCAGTTCTTC. This encodes CASTYEQFF.

The rearrangement joins TRBV27 to TRBJ2-7, with D possibly matching TRBD1 (6 bases). CDR1 and CDR2 (germline): MNHEY, SMNVEV (reference sequence). CDR3 length: 13 residues. Trimming took off 2 bases at V and 3 bases at J, with 8 bases between the two ends. The CDR3 nucleotides read TGTGCCAGCAGTTTAAAGGACAGCTACGAGCAGTACTTC. Its translation is CASSLKDSYEQYF.

This clonotype appeared many times. This chain uses TRBV5-5 with TRBJ2-7, with 9 positions matching TRBD2. Per germline, CDR1 SGHKS and CDR2 YYEKEE (reference sequence). V was pared by 4 bases and J by 1 base, with 6 bases of the junction left unmatched. The CDR3 has 15 amino acids. This CDR3 is CASSHRLAVSYEQYF. Written as DNA, the CDR3 is TGTGCCAGCAGCCATCGACTAGCGGTATCCTACGAGCAGTACTTC. The complete variable domain, with remaining parts taken from reference TRBV5-5 and TRBJ2-7, reads DAGVTQSPTHLIKTRGQQVTLRCSPISGHKSVSWYQQVLGQGPQFIFQYYEKEERGRGNFPDRFSARQFPNYSSELNVNALLLGDSALYLCASSHRLAVSYEQYFGPGTRLTVT.